This T cell receptor beta chain was sequenced during a study of T cell repertoires in cytomegalovirus infection. Background on the study: Recently identified HLA-C-restricted CMV epitopes were used, and well-studied HLA-B-restricted CMV epitopes were used as well. From public TCR beta signatures came an indication of both CMV infection and matching HLA type.

TCRdb ran MiXCR on the reads and lists one entry per CDR3 protein. The data show 55,000 to 85,000 distinct CDR3 sequences, 20% to 25% seen once. The CDR3 covers 13 residues. Trimming cost V 3 bases and J 8 bases, with 13 bases left between them. Germline CDR1 SGHTA, CDR2 FQGTGA. To note about this clonotype: The antigen is undetermined.

Study conclusions and caveats: CMV-specific HLA-C-restricted TCR beta clonotypes dominated the ex vivo response.

The specimen was CD8+ T cells from cultured PBMCs, collected from culture after CMV antigen stimulation. The clonotype comes from a human donor in good health (CMV status not recorded). Some clones in this sample may be carry-over from other donors' samples. V and J are TRBV7-3 and TRBJ1-2; a weak D match, TRBD1 (6 bases). The CDR3 region has the DNA TGTGCCAGCAGCTTGTCAGGGGATATAGGCTACACCTTC. Protein product: CASSLSGDIGYTF.